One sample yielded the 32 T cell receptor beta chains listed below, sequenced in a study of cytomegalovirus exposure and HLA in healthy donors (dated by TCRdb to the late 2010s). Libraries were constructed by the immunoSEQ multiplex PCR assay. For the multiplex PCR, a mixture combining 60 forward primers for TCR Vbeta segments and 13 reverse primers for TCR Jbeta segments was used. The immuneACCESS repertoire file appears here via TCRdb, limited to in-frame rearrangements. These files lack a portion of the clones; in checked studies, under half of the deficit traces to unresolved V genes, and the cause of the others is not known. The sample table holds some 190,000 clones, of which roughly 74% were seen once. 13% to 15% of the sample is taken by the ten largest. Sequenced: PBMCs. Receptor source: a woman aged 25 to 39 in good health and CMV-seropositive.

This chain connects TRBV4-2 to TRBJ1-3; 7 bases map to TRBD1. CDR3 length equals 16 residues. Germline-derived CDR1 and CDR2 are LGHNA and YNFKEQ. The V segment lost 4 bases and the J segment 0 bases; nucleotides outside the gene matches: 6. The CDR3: CASSLQQGSSGNTIYF. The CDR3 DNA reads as TGTGCCAGCAGCCTACAACAGGGGTCCTCTGGAAACACCATATATTTT.

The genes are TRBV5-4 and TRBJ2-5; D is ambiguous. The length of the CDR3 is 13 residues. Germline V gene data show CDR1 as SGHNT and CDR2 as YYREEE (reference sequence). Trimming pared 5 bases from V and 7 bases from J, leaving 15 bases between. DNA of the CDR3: TGTGCCAGCAGAGAAACTGGCTCGGGGACCCAGTACTTC. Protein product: CASRETGSGTQYF.

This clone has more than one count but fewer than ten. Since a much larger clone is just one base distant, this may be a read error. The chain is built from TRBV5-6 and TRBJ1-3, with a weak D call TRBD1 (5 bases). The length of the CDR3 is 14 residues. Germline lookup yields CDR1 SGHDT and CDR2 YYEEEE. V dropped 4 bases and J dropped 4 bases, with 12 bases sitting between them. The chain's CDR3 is CASSAGPAGNTIYF. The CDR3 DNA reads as TGTGCCAGCAGCGCGGGACCCGCCGGAAACACCATATATTTT.

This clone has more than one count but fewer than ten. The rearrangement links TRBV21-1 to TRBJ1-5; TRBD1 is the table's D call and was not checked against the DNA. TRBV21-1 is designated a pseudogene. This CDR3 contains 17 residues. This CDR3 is CASSKVIGQGERQPQHF. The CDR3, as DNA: TGTGCCAGCAGCAAAGTTATCGGACAGGGGGAGCGTCAGCCCCAGCATTTT.

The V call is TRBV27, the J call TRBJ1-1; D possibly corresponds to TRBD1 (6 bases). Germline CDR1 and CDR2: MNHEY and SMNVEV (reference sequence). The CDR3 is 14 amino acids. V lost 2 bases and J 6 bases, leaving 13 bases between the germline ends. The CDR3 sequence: CASSLGQRGAEAFF. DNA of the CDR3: TGTGCCAGCAGTTTAGGACAGAGAGGGGCTGAAGCTTTCTTT.

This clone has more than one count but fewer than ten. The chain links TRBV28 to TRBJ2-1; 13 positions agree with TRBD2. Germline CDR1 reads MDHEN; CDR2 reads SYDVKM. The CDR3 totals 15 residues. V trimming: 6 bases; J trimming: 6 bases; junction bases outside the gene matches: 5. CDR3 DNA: TGTGCCAGCAGCTCGGGACTAGCGGGGTTCAATGAGCAGTTCTTC. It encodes CASSSGLAGFNEQFF.

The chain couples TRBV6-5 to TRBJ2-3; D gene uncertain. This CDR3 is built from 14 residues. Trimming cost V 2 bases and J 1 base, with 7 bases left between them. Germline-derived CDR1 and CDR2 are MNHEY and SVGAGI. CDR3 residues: CASSYQQGTDTQYF. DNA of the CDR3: TGTGCCAGCAGTTACCAGCAGGGCACAGATACGCAGTATTTT.

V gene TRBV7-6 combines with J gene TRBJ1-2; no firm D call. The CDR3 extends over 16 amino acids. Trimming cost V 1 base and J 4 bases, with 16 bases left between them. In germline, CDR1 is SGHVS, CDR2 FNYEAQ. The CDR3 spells CASSLEWAPSGYGYTF. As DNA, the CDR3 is TGTGCCAGCAGCTTAGAATGGGCCCCGAGCGGCTATGGCTACACCTTC.

CDR3: CASSPRTSDTEAFF. The CDR3 nucleotides read TGCGCCAGCAGCCCCCGGACAAGTGACACTGAAGCTTTCTTT. The V call is TRBV5-1, the J call TRBJ1-1, with D possibly being TRBD1 (5 bases). CDR1 and CDR2 from the germline V gene are SGHRS and YFSETQ. The CDR3 totals 14 residues. Trimming shortened V by 4 bases and J by 3 bases, and 13 bases separated the two germline ends. Together with reference TRBV5-1 and TRBJ1-1, the CDR3 gives the full variable domain: KAGVTQTPRYLIKTRGQQVTLSCSPISGHRSVSWYQQTPGQGLQFLFEYFSETQRNKGNFPGRFSGRQFSNSRSEMNVSTLELGDSALYLCASSPRTSDTEAFFGQGTRLTVV.

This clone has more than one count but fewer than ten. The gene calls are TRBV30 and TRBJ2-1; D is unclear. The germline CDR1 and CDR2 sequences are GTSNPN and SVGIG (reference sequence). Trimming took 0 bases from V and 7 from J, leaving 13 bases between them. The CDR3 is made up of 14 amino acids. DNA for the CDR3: TGTGCCTGGAGTGTCTGGGCGTCTGGAAATGAGCAGTTCTTC. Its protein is CAWSVWASGNEQFF.

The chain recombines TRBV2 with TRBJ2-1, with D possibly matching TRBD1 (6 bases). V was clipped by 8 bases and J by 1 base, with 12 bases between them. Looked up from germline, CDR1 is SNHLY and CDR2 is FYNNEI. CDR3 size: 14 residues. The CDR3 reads CASSGTFSYNEQFF. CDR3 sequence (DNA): TGTGCCAGCTCCGGGACATTTTCCTACAATGAGCAGTTCTTC.

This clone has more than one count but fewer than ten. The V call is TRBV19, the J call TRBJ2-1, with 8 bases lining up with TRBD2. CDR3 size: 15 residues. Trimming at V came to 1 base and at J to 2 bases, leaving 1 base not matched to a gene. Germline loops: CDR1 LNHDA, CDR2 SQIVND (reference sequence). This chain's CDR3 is CASSIVGRAYNEQFF. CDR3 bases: TGTGCCAGTAGTATAGTCGGGAGGGCCTACAATGAGCAGTTCTTC.

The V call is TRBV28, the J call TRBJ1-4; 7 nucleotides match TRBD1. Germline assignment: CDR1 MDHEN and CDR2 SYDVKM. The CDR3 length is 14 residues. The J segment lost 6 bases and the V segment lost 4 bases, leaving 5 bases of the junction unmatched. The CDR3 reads CASSSGQSYEKLFF. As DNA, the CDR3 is TGTGCCAGCAGTTCGGGACAGTCGTATGAAAAACTGTTTTTT.

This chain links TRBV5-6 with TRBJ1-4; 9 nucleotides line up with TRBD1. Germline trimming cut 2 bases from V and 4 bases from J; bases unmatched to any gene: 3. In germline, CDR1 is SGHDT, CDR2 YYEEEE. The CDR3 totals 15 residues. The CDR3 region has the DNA TGTGCCAGCAGCTTTGGGACAGGGAGTAATGAAAAACTGTTTTTT. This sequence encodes CASSFGTGSNEKLFF.

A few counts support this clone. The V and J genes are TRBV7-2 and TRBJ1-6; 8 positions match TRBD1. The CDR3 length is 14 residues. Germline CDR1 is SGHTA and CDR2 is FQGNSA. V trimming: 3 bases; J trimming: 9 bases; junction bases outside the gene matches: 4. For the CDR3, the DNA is TGTGCCAGCAGCTTTGGGACAGGCACTTCACCCCTCCACTTT. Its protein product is CASSFGTGTSPLHF.

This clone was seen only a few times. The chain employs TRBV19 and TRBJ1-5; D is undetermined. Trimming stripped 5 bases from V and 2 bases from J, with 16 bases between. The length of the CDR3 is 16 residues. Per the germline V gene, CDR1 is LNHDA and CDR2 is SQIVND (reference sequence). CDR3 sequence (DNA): TGTGCCAGTAGTCCCCCGGCCGGTAGCGGCAATCAGCCCCAGCATTTT. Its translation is CASSPPAGSGNQPQHF.

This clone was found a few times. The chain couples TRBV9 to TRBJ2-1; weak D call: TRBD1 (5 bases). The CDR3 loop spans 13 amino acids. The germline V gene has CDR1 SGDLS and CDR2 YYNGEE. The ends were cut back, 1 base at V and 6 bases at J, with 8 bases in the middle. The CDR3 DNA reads TGTGCCAGCAGCGTATCAGGGTTCAATGAGCAGTTCTTC. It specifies CASSVSGFNEQFF.

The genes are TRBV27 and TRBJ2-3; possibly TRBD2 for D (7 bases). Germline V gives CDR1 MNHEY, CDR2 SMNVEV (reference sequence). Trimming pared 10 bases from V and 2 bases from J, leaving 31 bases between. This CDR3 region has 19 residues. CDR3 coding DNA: TGTGCCACTCCCAGGGGCGTACTAGCGATCGTTTTCCTCACAGATACGCAGTATTTT. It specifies CATPRGVLAIVFLTDTQYF.

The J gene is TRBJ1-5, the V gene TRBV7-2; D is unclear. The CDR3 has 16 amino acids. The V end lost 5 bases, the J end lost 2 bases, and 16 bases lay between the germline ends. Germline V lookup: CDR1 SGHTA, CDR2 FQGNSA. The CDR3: CASSPEVGVRNQPQHF. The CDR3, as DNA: TGTGCCAGCAGCCCCGAGGTCGGTGTACGCAATCAGCCCCAGCATTTT.

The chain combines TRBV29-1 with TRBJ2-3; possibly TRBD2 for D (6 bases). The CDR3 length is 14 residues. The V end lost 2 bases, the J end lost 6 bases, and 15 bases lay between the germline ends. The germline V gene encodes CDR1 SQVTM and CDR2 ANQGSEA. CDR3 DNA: TGCAGCGTTGAACTCACAGTGCGGGGTGATACGCAGTATTTT. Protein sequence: CSVELTVRGDTQYF.

CDR3 amino acids: CASSQDRGHPEAFF. The CDR3 coding sequence is TGTGCCAGCAGCCAAGACAGGGGTCACCCAGAAGCTTTCTTT. This chain connects TRBV7-2 to TRBJ1-1, with 8 positions matching TRBD1. The CDR3 is made up of 14 amino acids. V lost 5 bases to trimming and J lost 8 bases; unmatched junction nucleotides: 10. The V gene's germline CDR1 is SGHTA and CDR2 FQGNSA.

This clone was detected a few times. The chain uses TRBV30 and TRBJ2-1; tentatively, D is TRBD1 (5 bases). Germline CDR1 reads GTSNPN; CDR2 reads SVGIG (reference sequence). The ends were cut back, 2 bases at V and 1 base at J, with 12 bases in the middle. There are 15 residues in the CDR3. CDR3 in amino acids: CAWSFGRASYNEQFF. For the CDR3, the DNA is TGTGCCTGGAGTTTTGGCAGGGCATCCTACAATGAGCAGTTCTTC.

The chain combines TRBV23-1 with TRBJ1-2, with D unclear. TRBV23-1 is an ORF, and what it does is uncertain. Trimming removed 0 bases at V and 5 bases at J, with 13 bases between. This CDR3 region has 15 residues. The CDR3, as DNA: TGCGCCAGCAGTCAATCAGACTCAACCTCGTATGGCTACACCTTC. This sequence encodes CASSQSDSTSYGYTF.

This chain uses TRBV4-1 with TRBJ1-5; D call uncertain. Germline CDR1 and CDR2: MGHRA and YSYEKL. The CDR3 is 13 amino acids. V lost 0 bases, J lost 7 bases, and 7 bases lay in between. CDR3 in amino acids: CASSQEPGQPQHF. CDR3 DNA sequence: TGCGCCAGCAGCCAAGAGCCAGGACAGCCCCAGCATTTT.

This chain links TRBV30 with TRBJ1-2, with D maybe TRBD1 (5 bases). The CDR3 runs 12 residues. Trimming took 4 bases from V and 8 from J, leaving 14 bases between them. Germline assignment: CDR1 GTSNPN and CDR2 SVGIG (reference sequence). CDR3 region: CAWIGGARGYTF. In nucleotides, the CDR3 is TGTGCCTGGATAGGAGGGGCGCGAGGCTACACCTTC.

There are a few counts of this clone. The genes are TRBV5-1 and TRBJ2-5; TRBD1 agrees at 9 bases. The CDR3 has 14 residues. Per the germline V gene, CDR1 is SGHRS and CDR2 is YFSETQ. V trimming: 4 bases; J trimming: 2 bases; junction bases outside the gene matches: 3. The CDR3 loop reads CASSVTGGQETQYF. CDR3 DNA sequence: TGCGCCAGCAGCGTGACAGGGGGGCAAGAGACCCAGTACTTC.

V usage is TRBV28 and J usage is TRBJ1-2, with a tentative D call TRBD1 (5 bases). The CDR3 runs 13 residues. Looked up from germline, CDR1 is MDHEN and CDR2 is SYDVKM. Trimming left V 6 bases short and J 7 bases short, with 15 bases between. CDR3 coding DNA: TGTGCCAGCAGGCTAGAACCAGGGTTTGGCTACACCTTC. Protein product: CASRLEPGFGYTF.

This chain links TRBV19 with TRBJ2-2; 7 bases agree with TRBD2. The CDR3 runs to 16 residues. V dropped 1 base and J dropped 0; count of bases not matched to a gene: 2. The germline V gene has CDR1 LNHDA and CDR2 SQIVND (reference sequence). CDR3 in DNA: TGTGCCAGTAGTATAGGGCTAGCGGCGAACACCGGGGAGCTGTTTTTT. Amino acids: CASSIGLAANTGELFF.

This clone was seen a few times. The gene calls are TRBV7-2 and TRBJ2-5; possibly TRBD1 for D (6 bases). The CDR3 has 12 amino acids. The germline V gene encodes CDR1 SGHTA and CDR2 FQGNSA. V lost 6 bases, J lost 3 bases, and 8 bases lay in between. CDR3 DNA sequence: TGTGCCAGCAGGTACAGGGAAGAGACCCAGTACTTC. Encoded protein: CASRYREETQYF.

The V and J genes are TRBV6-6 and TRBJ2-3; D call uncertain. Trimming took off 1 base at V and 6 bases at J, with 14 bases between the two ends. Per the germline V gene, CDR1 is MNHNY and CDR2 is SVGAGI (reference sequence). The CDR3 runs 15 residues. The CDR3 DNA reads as TGTGCCAGCAGTTACTATGACATCCACGAGGATACGCAGTATTTT. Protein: CASSYYDIHEDTQYF.

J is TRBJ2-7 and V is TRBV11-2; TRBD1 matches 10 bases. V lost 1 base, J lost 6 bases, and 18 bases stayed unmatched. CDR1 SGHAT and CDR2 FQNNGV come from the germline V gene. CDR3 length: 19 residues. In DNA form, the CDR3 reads TGTGCCAGCAGCTTAGTAAGCGGGACAGGGGACCCCAGGGCACCCGAGCAGTACTTC. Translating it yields CASSLVSGTGDPRAPEQYF.

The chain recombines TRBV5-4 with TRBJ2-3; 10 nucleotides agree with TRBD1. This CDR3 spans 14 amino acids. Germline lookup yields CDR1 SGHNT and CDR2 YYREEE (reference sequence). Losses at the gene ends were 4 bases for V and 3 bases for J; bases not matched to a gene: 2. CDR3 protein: CASSPGQGTDTQYF. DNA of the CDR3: TGTGCCAGCAGCCCGGGACAGGGGACAGATACGCAGTATTTT.